What follows are 9 T cell receptor beta chains derived from one specimen sequenced in a study of T-cell reconstitution after alpha-beta-depleted transplantation in children (dated by TCRdb to about 2016). This specimen's treatment or condition label, interpreted: allogeneic hematopoietic cell transplantation with graft depleted of TCRalphabeta T cells and CD19 B cells. Library method: PCR. Sequencing relied on an Illumina HiSeq 2500. To normalize quantification of the TCRbeta repertoire, the TCR libraries were built with molecular barcoding that relied on unique molecular identifiers. The public reads were reprocessed in TCRdb via fastp at Q25 and MiXCR, keeping in-frame beta chains. Each entry is one CDR3 protein sequence, shown with its most common DNA and genes. The sample table shows approximately 650,000 distinct CDR3 sequences, and 10% to 15% are seen once. The ten largest clones represent around 0.8% of the sample.

Specimen: PBMCs, collected before TCRalphabeta/CD19-depleted stem cell transplant. The receptors here all came from a girl aged 2-10 years with congenital amegakaryocytic thrombocytopenia, due to receive a stem cell transplant.

This clonotype has at least ten counts. The chain is built from TRBV20-1 and TRBJ1-5, with D possibly being TRBD1 (6 bases). The CDR3 contains 14 residues. CDR1 and CDR2 (germline): DFQATT, SNEGSKA (reference sequence). Trimming removed 3 bases at V and 7 bases at J, with 16 bases between. This chain's CDR3 is CSASQPGGRQPQHF. CDR3 bases: TGCAGTGCTAGTCAACCGGGGGGCAGGCAGCCCCAGCATTTT.

V gene TRBV28 combines with J gene TRBJ2-1; possible D gene TRBD1, 5 bases. Germline V gene data show CDR1 as MDHEN and CDR2 as SYDVKM. V was pared by 8 bases and J by 9 bases, with 23 bases between. The CDR3 length is 15 residues. As DNA, the CDR3 is TGTGCCAGCCCCCCCCCCACAGGTACCTCTGGTGAGCAGTTCTTC. Translated: CASPPPTGTSGEQFF.

In its sample, this clonotype was seen many times. The rearrangement uses TRBV20-1 and TRBJ2-1, with TRBD2 identical over 7 bases. The CDR3 length is 17 residues. V shed 0 bases, J shed 9 bases, and the junction held 17 bases outside the gene matches. CDR1 and CDR2 from the germline V gene are DFQATT and SNEGSKA (reference sequence). CDR3 bases: TGCAGTGCTAGAGATCGCGCGGGGGTAGGCCCATCTAGTGAGCAGTTCTTC. Its protein is CSARDRAGVGPSSEQFF.

Only a few counts were recorded for this clonotype. The V gene is TRBV5-1, the J gene TRBJ2-7; 13 bases match TRBD2. V was clipped by 3 bases and J by 2 bases; unmatched bases: 8. CDR3 length: 17 amino acids. The germline V gene encodes CDR1 SGHRS and CDR2 YFSETQ. CDR3 bases: TGCGCCAGCAGCTCCCATGCCGGGACTAGCGGGACCTACGAGCAGTACTTC. This codes for CASSSHAGTSGTYEQYF.

The J gene is TRBJ2-1, the V gene TRBV5-1; 10 bases are a match to TRBD2. Trimming at V came to 3 bases and at J to 7 bases, leaving 16 bases not matched to a gene. The CDR3 has 18 residues. The germline V gene has CDR1 SGHRS and CDR2 YFSETQ. For the CDR3, the DNA is TGCGCCAGCAGCTGGCAACGCAATCTAGCGGGGGTGAGGAATGAGCAGTTCTTC. Its protein is CASSWQRNLAGVRNEQFF.

The J gene is TRBJ1-5, the V gene TRBV7-8, with TRBD1 matching over 7 bases. The germline V gene has CDR1 SGHVS and CDR2 FQNEAQ. V was clipped by 5 bases and J by 5 bases; unmatched bases: 12. The CDR3 sequence is 16 residues long. CDR3 DNA: TGTGCCAGCAGCCCAACAGGGGACCCCGTTCATCAGCCCCAGCATTTT. It encodes CASSPTGDPVHQPQHF.

This clonotype was counted at least ten times. V gene TRBV5-1 combines with J gene TRBJ2-5; D is unclear. Trimming stripped 2 bases from V and 9 bases from J, with 11 bases between. The CDR3 has 12 residues. CDR1 is SGHRS, CDR2 YFSETQ, per germline. CDR3 region: CASSFRQGPQYF. The CDR3 DNA reads TGCGCCAGCAGCTTTCGACAAGGTCCCCAGTACTTC.

This clonotype was detected a few times. The CDR3 nucleotides are TGTGCCAGCAGCCAAGGAGTTGCGGCCACCTACGAGCAGTACTTC. The encoded protein is CASSQGVAATYEQYF. J is TRBJ2-7 and V is TRBV14, with unresolved D. V was cut by 1 base and J by 2 bases, with 12 bases left in between. The CDR3 is 15 amino acids. Germline V gene lookup returns CDR1 SGHDN and CDR2 FVKESK.

The CDR3 region is CASSLYGNRGQEEQFF. The CDR3 DNA follows: TGTGCCAGCAGCTTGTATGGAAACAGGGGCCAAGAAGAGCAGTTCTTC. V usage is TRBV5-6 and J usage is TRBJ2-1; the match to TRBD1 covers 7 bases. The CDR3 length is 16 residues. Per the germline V gene, CDR1 is SGHDT and CDR2 is YYEEEE. V trimming: 1 base; J trimming: 10 bases; junction bases outside the gene matches: 14. The whole variable domain, filled in from reference TRBV5-6 and TRBJ2-1, reads DAGVTQSPTHLIKTRGQQVTLRCSPKSGHDTVSWYQQALGQGPQFIFQYYEEEERQRGNFPDRFSGHQFPNYSSELNVNALLLGDSALYLCASSLYGNRGQEEQFFGPGTRLTVL.